This record looks at one T cell receptor beta chain sequence and its context. Original processing notes: Amplification from reference gene primers served as the basis for estimated nucleated cell counts. The protocol was immunoSEQ multiplex PCR, while the TCRdb copy is restricted to in-frame clones and leaves out a portion. V and J calls and clone size are as listed in that table; D and trimming were resolved from the DNA. Here the sample spans 90,000 to 130,000 clones, around 64% being singletons. The sample is drawn from a study of blood T cell repertoires in COVID-19. Across the study: PBMCs, B-cell-depleted T cells, or T cells provided the cDNA or gDNA that made up the material.

The CDR3 spans 14 residues. In germline, CDR1 is SGHTA, CDR2 FQGNSA. Trimming pared 5 bases from V and 2 bases from J, leaving 12 bases between. The TCR was taken from a woman aged 40 to 50 with acute or convalescent COVID-19. This chain connects TRBV7-2 to TRBJ1-1; D might be TRBD1 (6 bases). Material: peripheral blood. The DNA of the CDR3 is TGTGCCAGCAGCCCGCAGACAGGTAACACTGAAGCTTTCTTT. Protein: CASSPQTGNTEAFF.